This T cell receptor (beta chain) comes out of a study of shared clonotypes between healthy human individuals. The CDR3 totals 13 residues. Germline V gene data show CDR1 as WNHNN and CDR2 as SYGVQD (reference sequence). V dropped 9 bases and J dropped 4; count of bases not matched to a gene: 3. Profiling relied on immunoSEQ multiplex PCR, and the TCRdb table lists in-frame clones only, not all of them. The profile shows about 680,000 clones, 74% of them singletons. The V gene is TRBV10-1, the J gene TRBJ2-7, with TRBD2 identical over 13 bases. The material sequenced was memory CD4+ T cells sorted from blood. Subset given: CD45RA-negative fraction. The clonotype originates from a woman in her twenties or thirties in good health. The CDR3 loop reads CAREGLAGYEQYF. The CDR3 nucleotides are TGCGCCAGGGAGGGACTAGCGGGATACGAGCAGTACTTC.